This T cell receptor beta chain was identified in a study of blood T cell repertoires in COVID-19. On the study more broadly: Sites in the United States, Italy and Spain provided acute and convalescent COVID-19 samples.

The study recruited people aged about 18 to 95 years across approximately 23 US areas. Allocation to cohorts depended on clinical history reported by the participants. V lost 2 bases, J lost 7 bases, and 17 bases lay in between. CDR1 GTSNPN and CDR2 SVGIG come from the germline V gene (reference sequence). The CDR3 loop spans 15 amino acids. Authors' data handling: Cell counts per sample came from amplifying reference gene primers. TCRdb's table, derived via immunoSEQ multiplex PCR, lists solely in-frame clones and lacks some. D and trimming come from the DNA, and the V and J calls and clone size come from that table. The sample gives around 230,000 clones, around 92% of which show up once; less than 4.5% is in the top ten.

Sequencing was done on a sample of PBMCs or T cells enriched from blood (not recorded which). The chain uses TRBV30 and TRBJ1-4; weak D call: TRBD1 (5 bases). The sequence was collected from a woman in her 30s with acute COVID-19. For the CDR3, the DNA is TGTGCCTGGAGTTACCAGGGAGGAGTCGCTGAAAAACTGTTTTTT. This translates into CAWSYQGGVAEKLFF.